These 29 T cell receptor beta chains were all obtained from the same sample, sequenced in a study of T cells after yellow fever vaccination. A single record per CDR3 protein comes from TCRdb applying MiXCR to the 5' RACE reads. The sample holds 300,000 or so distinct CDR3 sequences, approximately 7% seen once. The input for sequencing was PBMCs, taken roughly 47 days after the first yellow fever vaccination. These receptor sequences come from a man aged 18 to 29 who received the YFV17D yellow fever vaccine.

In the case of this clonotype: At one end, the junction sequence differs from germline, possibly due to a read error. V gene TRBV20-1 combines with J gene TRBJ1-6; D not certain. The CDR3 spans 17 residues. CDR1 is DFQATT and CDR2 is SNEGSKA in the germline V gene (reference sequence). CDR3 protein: CCARGGVGSSYNSPLHF. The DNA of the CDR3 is TGCTGTGCTAGAGGTGGTGTTGGGAGCTCCTATAATTCACCCCTCCACTTT.

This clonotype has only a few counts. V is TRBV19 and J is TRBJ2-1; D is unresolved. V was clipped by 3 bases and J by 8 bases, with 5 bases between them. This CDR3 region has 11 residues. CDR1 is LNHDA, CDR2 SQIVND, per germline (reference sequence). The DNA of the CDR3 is TGTGCCAGTAGTATTACTGATGAGCAGTTCTTC. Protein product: CASSITDEQFF.

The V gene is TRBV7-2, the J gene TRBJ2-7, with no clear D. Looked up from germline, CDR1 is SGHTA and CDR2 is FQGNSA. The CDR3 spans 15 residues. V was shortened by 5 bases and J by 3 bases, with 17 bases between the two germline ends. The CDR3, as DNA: TGTGCCAGCAGCCCGAACGGGTTCTTCATCTACGAGCAGTACTTC. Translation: CASSPNGFFIYEQYF.

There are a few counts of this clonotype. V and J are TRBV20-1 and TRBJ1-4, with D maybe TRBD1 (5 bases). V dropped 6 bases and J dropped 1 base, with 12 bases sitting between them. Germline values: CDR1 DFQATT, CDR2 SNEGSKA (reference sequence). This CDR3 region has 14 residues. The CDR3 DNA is TGCAGTGCGGAAGATCAGGGAACTAATGAAAAACTGTTTTTT. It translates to CSAEDQGTNEKLFF.

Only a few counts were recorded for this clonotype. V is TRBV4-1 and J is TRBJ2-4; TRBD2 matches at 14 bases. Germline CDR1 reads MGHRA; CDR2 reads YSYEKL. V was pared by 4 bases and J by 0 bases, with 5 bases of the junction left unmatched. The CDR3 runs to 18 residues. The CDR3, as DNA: TGCGCCAGCAGCCTTGGACTAGCGGGGGGAGTAGCCAAAAACATTCAGTACTTC. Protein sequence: CASSLGLAGGVAKNIQYF.

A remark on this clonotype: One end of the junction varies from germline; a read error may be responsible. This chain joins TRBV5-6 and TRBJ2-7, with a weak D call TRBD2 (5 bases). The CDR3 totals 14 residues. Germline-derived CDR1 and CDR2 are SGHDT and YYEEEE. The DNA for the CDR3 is TGTGCCATCAGCCCCGGGATCGGCTGCTACGAGCAGTACTTC. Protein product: CAISPGIGCYEQYF.

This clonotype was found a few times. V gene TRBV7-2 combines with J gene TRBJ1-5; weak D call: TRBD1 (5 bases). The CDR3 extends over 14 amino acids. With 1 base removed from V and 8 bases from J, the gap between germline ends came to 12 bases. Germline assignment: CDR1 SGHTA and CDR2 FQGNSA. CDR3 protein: CASSLGTMGEPQHF. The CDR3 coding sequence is TGTGCCAGCAGCTTAGGGACGATGGGGGAGCCCCAGCATTTT.

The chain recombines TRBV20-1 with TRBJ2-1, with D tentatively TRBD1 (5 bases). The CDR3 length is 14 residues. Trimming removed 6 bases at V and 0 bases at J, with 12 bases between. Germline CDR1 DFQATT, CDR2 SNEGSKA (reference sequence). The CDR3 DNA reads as TGCAGTGCCTTCGACAGTAGCTCCTACAATGAGCAGTTCTTC. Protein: CSAFDSSSYNEQFF.

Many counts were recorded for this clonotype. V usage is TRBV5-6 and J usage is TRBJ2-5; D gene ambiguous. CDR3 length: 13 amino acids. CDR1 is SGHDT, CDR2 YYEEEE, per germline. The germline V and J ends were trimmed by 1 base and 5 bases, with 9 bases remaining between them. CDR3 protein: CASSLPVKETQYF. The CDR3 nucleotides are TGTGCCAGCAGCTTGCCGGTCAAGGAGACCCAGTACTTC.

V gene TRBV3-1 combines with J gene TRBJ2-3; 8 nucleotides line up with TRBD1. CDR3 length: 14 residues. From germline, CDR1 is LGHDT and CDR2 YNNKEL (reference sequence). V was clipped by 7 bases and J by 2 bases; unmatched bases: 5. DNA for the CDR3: TGTGCCAGCACCCAGGACAGGGCCACAGATACGCAGTATTTT. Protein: CASTQDRATDTQYF.

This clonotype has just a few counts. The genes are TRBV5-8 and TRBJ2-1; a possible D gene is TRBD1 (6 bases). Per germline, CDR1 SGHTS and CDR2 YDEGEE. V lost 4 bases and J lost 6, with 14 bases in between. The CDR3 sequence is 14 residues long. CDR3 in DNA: TGTGCCAGCAGCAACGGACAGTGGAGCAATGAGCAGTTCTTC. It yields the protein CASSNGQWSNEQFF. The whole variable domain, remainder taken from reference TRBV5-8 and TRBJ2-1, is EAGVTQSPTHLIKTRGQQATLRCSPISGHTSVYWYQQALGLGLQFLLWYDEGEERNRGNFPPRFSGRQFPNYSSELNVNALELEDSALYLCASSNGQWSNEQFFGPGTRLTVL.

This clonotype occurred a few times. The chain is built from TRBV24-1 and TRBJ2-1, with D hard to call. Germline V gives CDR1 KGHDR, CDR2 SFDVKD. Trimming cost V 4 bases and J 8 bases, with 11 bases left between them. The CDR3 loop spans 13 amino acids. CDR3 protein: CATSDPTGDEQFF. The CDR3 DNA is TGTGCCACCAGTGACCCCACTGGGGATGAGCAGTTCTTC.

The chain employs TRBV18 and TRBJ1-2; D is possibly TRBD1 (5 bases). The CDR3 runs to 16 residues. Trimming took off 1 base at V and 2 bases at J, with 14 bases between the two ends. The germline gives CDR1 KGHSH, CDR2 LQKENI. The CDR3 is CASSPRPGTVNYGYTF. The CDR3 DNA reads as TGTGCCAGCTCACCACGTCCCGGGACGGTGAACTATGGCTACACCTTC.

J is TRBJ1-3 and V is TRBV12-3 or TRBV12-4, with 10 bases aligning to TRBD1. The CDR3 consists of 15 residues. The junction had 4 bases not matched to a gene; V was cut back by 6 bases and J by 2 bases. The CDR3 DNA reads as TGTGCCAGCAGGGAAGGGACAGGGGCTGGAAACACCATATATTTT. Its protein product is CASREGTGAGNTIYF.

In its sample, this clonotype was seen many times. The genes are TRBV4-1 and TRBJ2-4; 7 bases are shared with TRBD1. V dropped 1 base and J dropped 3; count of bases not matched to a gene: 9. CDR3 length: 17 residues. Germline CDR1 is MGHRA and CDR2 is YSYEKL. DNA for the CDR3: TGCGCCAGCAGCCAAGGGCCCGCAGGGGGAGACAAAAACATTCAGTACTTC. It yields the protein CASSQGPAGGDKNIQYF.

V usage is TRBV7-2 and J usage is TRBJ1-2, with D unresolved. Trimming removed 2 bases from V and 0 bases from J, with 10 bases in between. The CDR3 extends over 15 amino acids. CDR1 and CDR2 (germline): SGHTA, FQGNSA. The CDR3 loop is CASSLSGRSNYGYTF. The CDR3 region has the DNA TGTGCCAGCAGCTTATCCGGACGATCTAACTATGGCTACACCTTC.

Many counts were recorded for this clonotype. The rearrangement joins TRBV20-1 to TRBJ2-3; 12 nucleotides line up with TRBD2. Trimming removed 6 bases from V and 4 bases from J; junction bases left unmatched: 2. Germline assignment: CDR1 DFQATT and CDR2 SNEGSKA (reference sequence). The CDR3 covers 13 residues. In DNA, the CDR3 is TGCAGTGCCCCTAGCGGGGGGGCAGATACGCAGTATTTT. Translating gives CSAPSGGADTQYF.

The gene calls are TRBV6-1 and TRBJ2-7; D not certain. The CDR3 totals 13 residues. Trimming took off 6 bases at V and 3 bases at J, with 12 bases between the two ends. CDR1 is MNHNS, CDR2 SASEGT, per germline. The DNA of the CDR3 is TGTGCCAGCAGGAGCACTGCGATCTACGAGCAGTACTTC. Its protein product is CASRSTAIYEQYF.

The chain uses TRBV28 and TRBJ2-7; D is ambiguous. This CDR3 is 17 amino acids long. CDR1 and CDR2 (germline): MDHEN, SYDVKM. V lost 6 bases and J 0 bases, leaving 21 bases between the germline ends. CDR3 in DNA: TGTGCCAGCAGAAACAGATGCTTATACTCGAGCTCCTACGAGCAGTACGTC. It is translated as CASRNRCLYSSSYEQYV.

CDR3 region: CASRWTGKKTQYF. CDR3 DNA sequence: TGTGCCAGCAGGTGGACAGGGAAGAAGACCCAGTACTTC. This rearrangement joins TRBV12-3 or TRBV12-4 to TRBJ2-5, with 8 bases matching TRBD1. This CDR3 spans 13 amino acids. Trimming removed 6 bases from V and 6 bases from J; junction bases left unmatched: 6.

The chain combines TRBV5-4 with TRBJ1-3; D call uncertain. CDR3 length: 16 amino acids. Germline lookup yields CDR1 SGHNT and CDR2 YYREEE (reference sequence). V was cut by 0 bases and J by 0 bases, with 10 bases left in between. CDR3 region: CASSLASPASGNTIYF. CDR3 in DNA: TGTGCCAGCAGCTTGGCCAGCCCTGCCTCTGGAAACACCATATATTTT.

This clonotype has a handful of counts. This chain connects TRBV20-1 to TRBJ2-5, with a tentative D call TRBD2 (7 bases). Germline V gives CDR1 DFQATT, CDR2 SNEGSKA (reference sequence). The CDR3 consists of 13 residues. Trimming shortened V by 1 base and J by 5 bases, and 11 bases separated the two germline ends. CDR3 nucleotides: TGCAGTGCTAGAGCGGGGGGCCTGGAGACCCAGTACTTC. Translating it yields CSARAGGLETQYF.

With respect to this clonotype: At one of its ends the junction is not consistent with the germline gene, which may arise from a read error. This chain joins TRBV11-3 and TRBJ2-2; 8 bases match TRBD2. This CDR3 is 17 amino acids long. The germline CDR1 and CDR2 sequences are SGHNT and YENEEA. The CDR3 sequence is CAISRSGGPLFTGELFF. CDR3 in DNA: TGTGCCATCAGCCGGAGCGGGGGTCCATTATTCACCGGGGAGCTGTTTTTT. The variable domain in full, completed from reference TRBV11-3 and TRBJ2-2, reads EAGVVQSPRYKIIEKKQPVAFWCNPISGHNTLYWYLQNLGQGPELLIRYENEEAVDDSQLPKDRFSAERLKGVDSTLKIQPAELGDSAVYLCAISRSGGPLFTGELFFGEGSRLTVL.

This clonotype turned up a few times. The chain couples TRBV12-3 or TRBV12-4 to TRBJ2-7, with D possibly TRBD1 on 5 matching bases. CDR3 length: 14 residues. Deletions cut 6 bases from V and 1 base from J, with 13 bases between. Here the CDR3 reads CASSQTDSSYEQYF. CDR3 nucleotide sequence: TGTGCCAGCAGCCAGACTGACAGTTCCTACGAGCAGTACTTC.

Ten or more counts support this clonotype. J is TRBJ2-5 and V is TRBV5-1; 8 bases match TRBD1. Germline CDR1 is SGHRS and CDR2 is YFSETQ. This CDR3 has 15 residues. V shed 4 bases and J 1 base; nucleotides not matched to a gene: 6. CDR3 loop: CASSPSGTGQETQYF. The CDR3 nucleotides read TGCGCCAGCAGCCCATCCGGGACAGGCCAAGAGACCCAGTACTTC.

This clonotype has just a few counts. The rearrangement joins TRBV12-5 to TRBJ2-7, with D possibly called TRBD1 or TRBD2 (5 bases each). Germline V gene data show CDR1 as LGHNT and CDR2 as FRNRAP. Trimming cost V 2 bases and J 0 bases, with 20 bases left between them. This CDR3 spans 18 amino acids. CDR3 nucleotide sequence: TGTGCTAGTGGTTTGTATCCGGGGCTGGGAACAATCTCCTACGAGCAGTACTTC. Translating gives CASGLYPGLGTISYEQYF. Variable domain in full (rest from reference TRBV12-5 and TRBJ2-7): DARVTQTPRHKVTEMGQEVTMRCQPILGHNTVFWYRQTMMQGLELLAYFRNRAPLDDSGMPKDRFSAEMPDATLATLKIQPSEPRDSAVYFCASGLYPGLGTISYEQYFGPGTRLTVT.

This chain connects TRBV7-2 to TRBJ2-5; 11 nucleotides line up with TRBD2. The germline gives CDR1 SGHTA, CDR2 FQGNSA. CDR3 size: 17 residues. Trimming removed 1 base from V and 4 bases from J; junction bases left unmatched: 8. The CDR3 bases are TGTGCCAGCAGCTTAGGGATAGCGGGGGGGCTAGGAGAGACCCAGTACTTC. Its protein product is CASSLGIAGGLGETQYF.

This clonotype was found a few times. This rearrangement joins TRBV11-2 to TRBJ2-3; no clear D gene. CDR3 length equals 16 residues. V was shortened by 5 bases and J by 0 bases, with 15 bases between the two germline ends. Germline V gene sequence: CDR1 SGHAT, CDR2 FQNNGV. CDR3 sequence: CASSLRRDSSTDTQYF. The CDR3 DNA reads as TGTGCCAGCAGCCTCCGCCGTGATAGCAGCACAGATACGCAGTATTTT.

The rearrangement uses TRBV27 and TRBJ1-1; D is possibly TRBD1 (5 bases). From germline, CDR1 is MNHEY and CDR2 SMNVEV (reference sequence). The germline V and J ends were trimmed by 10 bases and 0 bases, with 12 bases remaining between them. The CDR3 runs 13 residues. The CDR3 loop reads CATGRGLNTEAFF. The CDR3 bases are TGTGCCACCGGTCGGGGGTTGAACACTGAAGCTTTCTTT.